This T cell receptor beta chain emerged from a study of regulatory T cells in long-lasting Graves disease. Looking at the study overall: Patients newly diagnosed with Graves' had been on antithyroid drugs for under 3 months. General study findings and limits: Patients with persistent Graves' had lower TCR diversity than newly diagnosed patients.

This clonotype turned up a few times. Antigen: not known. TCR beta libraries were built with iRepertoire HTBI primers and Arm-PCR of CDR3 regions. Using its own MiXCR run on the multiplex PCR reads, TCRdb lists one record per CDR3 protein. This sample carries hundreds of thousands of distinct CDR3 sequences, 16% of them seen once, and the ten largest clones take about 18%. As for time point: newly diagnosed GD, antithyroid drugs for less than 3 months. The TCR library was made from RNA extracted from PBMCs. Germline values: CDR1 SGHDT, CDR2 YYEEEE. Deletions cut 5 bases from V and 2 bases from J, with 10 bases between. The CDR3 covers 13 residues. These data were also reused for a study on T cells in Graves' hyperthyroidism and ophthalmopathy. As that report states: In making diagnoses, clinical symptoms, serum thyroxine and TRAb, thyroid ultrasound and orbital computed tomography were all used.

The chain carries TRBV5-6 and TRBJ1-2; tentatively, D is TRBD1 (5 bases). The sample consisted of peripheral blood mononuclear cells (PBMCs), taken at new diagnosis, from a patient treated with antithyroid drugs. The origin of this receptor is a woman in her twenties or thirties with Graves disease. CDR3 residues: CASRGGHNYGYTF. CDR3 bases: TGTGCCAGCAGAGGCGGACACAACTATGGCTACACCTTC.